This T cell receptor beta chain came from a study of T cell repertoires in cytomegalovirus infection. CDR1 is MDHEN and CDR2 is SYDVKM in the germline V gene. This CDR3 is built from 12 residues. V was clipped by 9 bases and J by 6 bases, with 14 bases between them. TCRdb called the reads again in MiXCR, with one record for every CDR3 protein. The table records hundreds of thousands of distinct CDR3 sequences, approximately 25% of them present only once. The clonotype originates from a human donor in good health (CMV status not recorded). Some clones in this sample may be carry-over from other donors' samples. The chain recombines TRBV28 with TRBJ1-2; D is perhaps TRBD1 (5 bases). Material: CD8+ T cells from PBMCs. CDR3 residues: CARDSALDGYTF. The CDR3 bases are TGTGCCAGAGACAGCGCGCTAGATGGCTACACCTTC.